This T cell receptor beta chain is from a study of T-cell memory formation after mild COVID-19 (TCRdb year 2021). Regarding the study in general: TCR sequence clusters from the two donors were largely donor specific. Longitudinal TCRalpha and TCRbeta repertoire sequencing tracked T-cell clones expanding and contracting after mild COVID-19 in two donors. The cohort was made up of two young adult volunteers, one female and one male, who were previously healthy. General findings and caveats noted by the study authors: Contracting CD4+ clones appeared mostly in the CM and EM memory subsets, whereas CD8+ clones were enriched in EMRA. The detection of some responding clones in pre-infection memory suggests that pre-existing cross-reactive memory T cells joined the SARS-CoV-2 response. Only a couple of mild cases were covered by the study, and larger cohorts that include severe cases with pre-infection samples were considered necessary. Whether the second-wave clones peaking on day 37 were SARS-CoV-2 specific was not confirmed. Clones contracting from day 15 to 85 had balanced CD4/CD8 phenotypes, while a second wave expanding from day 15 to 37 was biased towards CD4+.

Ficoll-Paque density gradient centrifugation was used to isolate PBMCs. A remark on this clonotype: The specificity of this receptor is unknown. The record has no base qualities; no much larger clone is one base away.

TCRdb names Illumina NovaSeq 6000 as the instrument used. Using 5'RACE with constant-segment primers, TCRalpha and TCRbeta cDNA libraries were constructed, with sample barcodes and unique molecular identifiers added in the process. Trizol reagent was used to extract RNA from every sample. Libraries were amplified in two PCR steps, with a second sample barcode and Illumina TruSeq adapters added in the second step. Libraries were sequenced on an Illumina NovaSeq with 2 x 150 bp paired-end reads. Per the original workflow: The reads were demultiplexed and collapsed into UMI-guided consensus sequences using migec v1.2.7. Using mixcr v2.1.11, the UMI consensuses were aligned to TRA and TRB V and J templates and assembled into clonotypes. Expanded or contracted clonotypes were those called significant by both edgeR and NoisET, with noise models trained on biological replicates. For edgeR calls, the cutoffs were a false discovery rate-adjusted p below 0.01 and a log2 fold-change threshold of 1. PCA with hierarchical clustering of max-normalized trajectories of the 1000 most abundant clonotypes was used as exploratory dynamics analysis. Separately sequenced CD4+ and CD8+ repertoires were used to assign a CD4 or CD8 phenotype to each responding clone. TCRdb cleaned the public reads at Q25 with fastp, built clones with MiXCR and kept in-frame beta chains. Every CDR3 protein is listed once, alongside the most common genes and DNA of its rows. It is TCRdb's table, rather than the study itself, that gives the V and J calls and clone size. This sample is represented by under 650,000 distinct CDR3 sequences; roughly 17% of them were singletons. About 11% of the sample is taken by the ten largest.

CDR1 is given as MNHEY and CDR2 as SVGAGI, both from the germline V gene. The CDR3 sequence holds 16 residues, the cysteine and phenylalanine included. Solely the CDR3 DNA is kept, with 48 bases framed from the first base. Trimming removed 1 base from V and 3 bases from J; the gene matches leave 6 bases unexplained. Sequenced input: PBMCs or a T cell subset sorted from them (not recorded which). This TCR was recovered from an adult woman who had mild COVID-19 (a few samples of this study predate the infection). The sample titles of this study are shuffled in the database, so cell type and time point are left out; the donor was told from shared clones. The sequence joins TRBV6-5 to TRBJ2-3, and TRBD1 aligns with 8 junction nucleotides. The DNA is as follows: TGTGCCAGCAGTTACTACATGACAGGGGAAACAGATACGCAGTATTTT. This yields the protein CASSYYMTGETDTQYF.